Below, one TCR beta chain is given with its context. Its antigen is unknown. No clone much larger than this one lies a single base away; base qualities are absent. From its cysteine to its phenylalanine, the CDR3 spans 15 amino acids. Only the CDR3 DNA is retained, 45 bases long and in frame from the first base. CDR1 and CDR2 were assigned from the germline V gene as MNHEY and SVGAGI. V and J are trimmed by 6 bases and 8 bases, and the gene matches miss 10 bases of the junction. This specimen belongs to a study of blood T cell repertoires in COVID-19 (dated by TCRdb to the early 2020s). Study-level background: Collaborator samples came from the United States, Italy and Spain and covered acute and convalescent phases of COVID-19. The material from the prospective study consisted of cDNA or gDNA derived from T cells, B-cell-depleted T cells, or PBMCs. Deeply sampled blood TCRbeta repertoires from subjects exposed to, actively infected with, or recovered from COVID-19 were included in the dataset. The repertoires were released in a freely available public database meant as a resource for research on the immune response to SARS-CoV-2. Samples were obtained from the ongoing ImmuneRACE study (first 160 participants) and from approximately 1,200 subjects provided by 6 global collaborators. Sample metadata almost always included a de-identified subject ID, COVID-19 status, age in years and sex. Where available, HLA class I and class II types were obtained from metadata supplied by the sample provider rather than from assay-based typing. Summary of the overall study and its limitations: The amount of clinical and demographic metadata varied by source and participant and was provided uncurated.

TCRbeta CDR3 regions were amplified from genomic DNA by means of the immunoSEQ Assay, a bias-controlled multiplex PCR. The study's own analysis went as follows. The number of nucleated cells in each sample was estimated by amplification of reference gene primers within the assay. To quantify the absolute abundance of each unique TCRbeta CDR3 rearrangement, sequence reads were collapsed and filtered. Productive Simpson clonality was computed per sample as the square root of Simpson's diversity index over productive rearrangements. Held by TCRdb, this immuneACCESS table contains in-frame sequences only and omits some clones. Under half of the omission traces to an unresolved V gene where checked; the cause of the rest is unknown. The DNA was the basis for D and trimming; V, J and clone size are from that table. For this sample there are over 200,000 clones; just under 90% appear just once. The ten largest make up roughly 4% of the sample.

Enrolling through a virtual design, the prospective study's participants ranged in age from roughly 18 to 89 years and lived across 24 United States geographic areas. In the prospective study, participants were assigned to cohorts based on the clinical history participants reported in a screening survey and a study questionnaire. In the prospective study, mobile phlebotomists collected whole blood, serum and a nasopharyngeal or oropharyngeal swab from each participant. Over an approximately 2-month period, participants in the prospective study had the option of providing additional blood draws and questionnaires. Before DNA extraction, prospective study blood samples were shipped either frozen or at room temperature.

The sequence was obtained from a woman aged 25 to 39 with acute COVID-19. Sequenced: PBMCs or T cells enriched from blood (not recorded which). The V and J segments used are TRBV6-5 and TRBJ1-4; 9 bases in the junction line up with TRBD1. The nucleotide sequence is given as TGTGCCAGCAGCTTGGGAGGACAGGGGAGGGAAAAACTGTTTTTT. Its product reads: CASSLGGQGREKLFF.